These 7 T cell receptor beta chains were sequenced from one sample in a study of cytomegalovirus exposure and HLA in healthy donors. PCR primers comprised 60 Vbeta and 13 Jbeta primers. TCRdb's copy holds only in-frame clones and misses some; the assay was immunoSEQ multiplex PCR. The data hold tens of thousands of clones, with over 60% observed a single time. The sequenced material came from PBMCs. These receptors were obtained from a female donor in good health and CMV-seronegative.

The rearrangement joins TRBV7-9 to TRBJ1-1; possible D gene TRBD1, 5 bases. The CDR3 extends over 14 amino acids. Germline CDR1 is SEHNR and CDR2 is FQNEAQ (reference sequence). V lost 3 bases and J 8 bases, leaving 16 bases between the germline ends. CDR3 sequence reads: CASSFVGWQGEAFF. DNA for the CDR3: TGTGCCAGCAGCTTTGTAGGATGGCAGGGCGAAGCTTTCTTT.

This sequence joins TRBV7-9 and TRBJ2-3, with D unclear. There are 14 residues in the CDR3. The V gene lost 1 base and the J gene lost 4 bases, with 9 bases spanning the gap. The germline V gene has CDR1 SEHNR and CDR2 FQNEAQ (reference sequence). CDR3 DNA sequence: TGTGCCAGCAGCTTAGTAACACCCTCAGATACGCAGTATTTT. Translated, it gives CASSLVTPSDTQYF.

J is TRBJ1-1 and V is TRBV9; D not certain. The CDR3 extends over 18 amino acids. V shed 0 bases and J shed 1 base, with 19 bases lying between them. Germline V gives CDR1 SGDLS, CDR2 YYNGEE. As DNA, the CDR3 is TGTGCCAGCAGCGTAGGGGCTGGGTTGGCCATGGGGAACACTGAAGCTTTCTTT. This sequence encodes CASSVGAGLAMGNTEAFF. The whole variable domain, remainder taken from reference TRBV9 and TRBJ1-1, is DSGVTQTPKHLITATGQRVTLRCSPRSGDLSVYWYQQSLDQGLQFLIQYYNGEERAKGNILERFSAQQFPDLHSELNLSSLELGDSALYFCASSVGAGLAMGNTEAFFGQGTRLTVV.

CDR3 nucleotide sequence: TGTGCCAGCAGTTACTCCCAGGGGGCGGGTGAGCAGTACTTC. Protein: CASSYSQGAGEQYF. The chain combines TRBV6-5 with TRBJ2-7; TRBD1 matches 8 bases. The germline V gene encodes CDR1 MNHEY and CDR2 SVGAGI. The CDR3 loop spans 14 amino acids. J lost 7 bases, V lost 0 bases, and 5 bases had no gene match.

As for this clone: Other DNA sequences in this specimen translate into the identical CDR3. CDR3 in DNA: TGTGCCAGCAGCGACAGGGGTAACACTGAAGCTTTCTTT. It encodes CASSDRGNTEAFF. The gene calls are TRBV6-6 and TRBJ1-1; TRBD1 matches 8 bases. Trimming cost V 6 bases and J 2 bases; bases outside gene matches: 2. CDR3 length: 13 amino acids. Germline V CDR1 and CDR2: MNHNY, SVGAGI (reference sequence).

CDR3 region: CASSPLQAVNYGYTF. CDR3 nucleotides: TGTGCCAGCTCACCACTTCAGGCAGTGAACTATGGCTACACCTTC. The genes are TRBV18 and TRBJ1-2, with unresolved D. This CDR3 comprises 15 residues. Per the germline V gene, CDR1 is KGHSH and CDR2 is LQKENI. V shed 1 base and J shed 2 bases, with 11 bases lying between them.

Only one count was recorded for this clone. This sequence joins TRBV28 and TRBJ2-1, with D tentatively TRBD1 (6 bases). The CDR3 is 14 amino acids. V shed 8 bases and J shed 6 bases, with 17 bases lying between them. Germline V gene data show CDR1 as MDHEN and CDR2 as SYDVKM. CDR3 residues: CASSRDTGFNEQFF. CDR3 in DNA: TGTGCCAGCTCCCGGGACACGGGTTTCAATGAGCAGTTCTTC.